A single sample gave rise to the 14 T cell receptor beta chains below, sequenced in a study of cytomegalovirus exposure and HLA in healthy donors. Both 60 Vbeta primers and 13 Jbeta primers went into the PCR. Sequenced by immunoSEQ multiplex PCR; TCRdb stores in-frame clones only, minus some. The sample has 100,000 to 150,000 clones; 73% are singletons. The specimen was PBMCs. These receptors were collected from a man aged 55 to 70 in good health and CMV-seropositive.

The chain has TRBV6-5 and TRBJ1-2; no reliable D call. The CDR3 consists of 13 residues. The germline V gene encodes CDR1 MNHEY and CDR2 SVGAGI. The germline V and J ends were trimmed by 2 bases and 6 bases, with 10 bases remaining between them. In DNA form, the CDR3 reads TGTGCCAGCAGTTACGGCACACTAGATGGCTACACCTTC. Translation gives CASSYGTLDGYTF.

This rearrangement joins TRBV21-1 to TRBJ2-5; the table names TRBD2, a call not compared with the DNA. TRBV21-1 is a listed pseudogene. The CDR3 is made up of 16 amino acids. CDR3 region: CASSQAASGGKETQYF. The CDR3 DNA follows: TGTGCCAGCAGCCAGGCGGCTAGCGGGGGGAAAGAGACCCAGTACTTC.

J is TRBJ2-1 and V is TRBV10-3; TRBD1 aligns across 9 bases. This CDR3 has 13 amino acids. Per germline, CDR1 ENHRY and CDR2 SYGVKD. V gave up 5 bases and J gave up 5 bases; unmatched junction bases: 1. CDR3 in amino acids: CAISRDRDNEQFF. The CDR3 nucleotides are TGTGCCATCAGTAGGGACAGGGACAATGAGCAGTTCTTC.

The chain combines TRBV6-6 with TRBJ2-3, with D perhaps TRBD1 (7 bases). The germline gives CDR1 MNHNY, CDR2 SVGAGI (reference sequence). There are 16 residues in the CDR3. V lost 2 bases, J lost 0 bases, and 12 bases lay in between. DNA for the CDR3: TGTGCCAGCAGTTACGGGGGGACAGATAGCACAGATACGCAGTATTTT. Encoded protein: CASSYGGTDSTDTQYF.

This clone was counted a few times. The V and J genes are TRBV13 and TRBJ2-7, with 7 nucleotides matching TRBD1. Trimming cost V 6 bases and J 2 bases; bases outside gene matches: 7. This CDR3 has 14 amino acids. The germline CDR1 and CDR2 sequences are PRHDT and FYEKMQ (reference sequence). CDR3 coding DNA: TGTGCCAGCAGTCATACGGGACAGACCTACGAGCAGTACTTC. It translates to CASSHTGQTYEQYF.

This clone was detected a few times. This chain uses TRBV4-1 with TRBJ2-7; weak D call: TRBD2 (7 bases). The germline V gene has CDR1 MGHRA and CDR2 YSYEKL. This CDR3 has 15 residues. V lost 2 bases and J 4 bases, leaving 15 bases between the germline ends. This chain's CDR3 is CASSQTGRGSYEQYF. CDR3 coding DNA: TGCGCCAGCAGCCAAACGGGGAGGGGGAGTTACGAGCAGTACTTC.

J is TRBJ1-2 and V is TRBV5-1; TRBD1 matches 10 bases. The germline gives CDR1 SGHRS, CDR2 YFSETQ. The length of the CDR3 is 15 residues. V was clipped by 4 bases and J by 3 bases; unmatched bases: 6. The CDR3 loop reads CASSPGQGGYYGYTF. CDR3 in DNA: TGCGCCAGCAGCCCAGGACAGGGGGGCTACTATGGCTACACCTTC.

The chain is built from TRBV5-1 and TRBJ1-2, with 10 bases identical to TRBD1. V gave up 0 bases and J gave up 3 bases; unmatched junction bases: 8. The CDR3 runs 17 residues. Looked up from germline, CDR1 is SGHRS and CDR2 is YFSETQ. Here the CDR3 reads CASSLVSWTGGYYGYTF. The CDR3 DNA follows: TGCGCCAGCAGCTTGGTATCCTGGACAGGGGGTTACTATGGCTACACCTTC.

The genes are TRBV11-1 and TRBJ1-2; the D gene is possibly TRBD1 (6 bases). Germline CDR1 is SGHAT and CDR2 is FQDESV (reference sequence). V was trimmed by 3 bases and J by 7 bases, leaving 12 bases between them. The CDR3 runs to 13 residues. In nucleotides, the CDR3 is TGTGCCAGCAGCTTGCCAGGGGACGCTGGCTACACCTTC. Translating gives CASSLPGDAGYTF.

V usage is TRBV9 and J usage is TRBJ1-2, with 11 bases identical to TRBD1. The CDR3 is 16 residues long. Germline loops: CDR1 SGDLS, CDR2 YYNGEE. With V trimmed by 0 bases and J by 3 bases, 4 bases remained unmatched. The CDR3 bases are TGTGCCAGCAGCGTAGGGGTGGGACAGGGGGACTATGGCTACACCTTC. Protein sequence: CASSVGVGQGDYGYTF.

This clone has just a few counts. This chain connects TRBV19 to TRBJ1-1; weak D call: TRBD1 (6 bases). V lost 3 bases to trimming and J lost 4 bases, with 15 bases between them. The CDR3 is 15 residues long. Germline assignment: CDR1 LNHDA and CDR2 SQIVND (reference sequence). The CDR3 loop reads CASSINPGVTTEAFF. For the CDR3, the DNA is TGTGCCAGTAGTATTAATCCAGGGGTGACCACTGAAGCTTTCTTT.

The chain has TRBV9 and TRBJ1-2, with 10 positions matching TRBD1. V was pared by 3 bases and J by 6 bases, with 5 bases of the junction left unmatched. CDR3 size: 14 residues. Per the germline V gene, CDR1 is SGDLS and CDR2 is YYNGEE. The DNA of the CDR3 is TGTGCCAGCAGCGCCCGGGACAGGGGCCATGGCTACACCTTC. It encodes CASSARDRGHGYTF.

This chain links TRBV5-1 with TRBJ2-3; 8 positions agree with TRBD2. V shed 0 bases, J shed 2 bases, and the junction held 8 bases outside the gene matches. The CDR3 is made up of 17 amino acids. Germline assignment: CDR1 SGHRS and CDR2 YFSETQ. The CDR3 region is CASSLGGGHSSTDTQYF. The CDR3 DNA reads TGCGCCAGCAGCTTGGGCGGGGGGCATAGTTCCACAGATACGCAGTATTTT.

This clone was observed a few times. Other DNA sequences in this specimen translate into the identical CDR3. The chain recombines TRBV6-1 with TRBJ2-3, with 13 nucleotides matching TRBD2. Germline CDR1 reads MNHNS; CDR2 reads SASEGT. This CDR3 has 15 amino acids. After removal of 2 bases from V and 4 bases from J, the junction contained 0 bases not matched to a gene. CDR3 protein: CASSETSGGADTQYF. CDR3 sequence (DNA): TGTGCCAGCAGTGAAACTAGCGGGGGGGCAGATACGCAGTATTTT.